The present entry profiles one T cell receptor beta chain with its context. This sample is part of a study of CD8 T cells in Susac syndrome. Random hexamers served to reverse transcribe roughly 0.45 to 1 ug RNA. The method of amplification for TCR beta CDR3 was immunoSEQ multiplex PCR, covering 54 Vbeta and 13 Jbeta. Each CDR3 protein is one row after TCRdb ran MiXCR on the immunoSEQ multiplex PCR reads. The sample records roughly 120,000 distinct CDR3 sequences, 94% being singletons. Per the germline V gene, CDR1 is MNHEY and CDR2 is SVGAGI. V was clipped by 6 bases and J by 10 bases; unmatched bases: 9. The CDR3 covers 13 residues.

V gene TRBV6-5 combines with J gene TRBJ2-7, with 10 bases lining up with TRBD1. The TCR originated in a human donor in good health. Specimen: CD4+ T cells from PBMCs. The chain's CDR3 is CASSLRDRGQQYF. The CDR3, as DNA: TGTGCCAGCAGCCTCCGGGACAGGGGACAACAGTACTTC.